This T cell receptor beta chain was captured by sequencing in a study of human T cells and chemical hapten exposure. Study findings and constraints: TCRs at a frequency above 1 in 1000 stayed unchanged with DPC sensitization. Patch test score was positively correlated with the counts of TCRs that had expanded at PT1.

This clonotype was detected only a few times. Its antigen is currently unknown. Germline-derived CDR1 and CDR2 are MNHEY and SVGEGT. This CDR3 spans 14 amino acids. Trimming took off 3 bases at V and 0 bases at J, with 8 bases between the two ends. TCRdb ran MiXCR on the RACE reads and lists one entry per CDR3 protein. The table includes about 110,000 distinct CDR3 sequences, 11% detected once. Sample time point: patch test 1, 2 weeks after DPC sensitization. As to treatment: therapeutic diphenylcyclopropenone sensitization with weekly scalp DPC. This chain connects TRBV6-2 or TRBV6-3 to TRBJ1-1; no clear D. The sequences come from whole blood, collected in connection with sensitization to the hapten diphenylcyclopropenone (DPC). The source is a woman aged 40 to 50 with alopecia areata. Some clones in this sample may be carry-over from other donors' samples. The CDR3 reads CASSYTPLNTEAFF. In nucleotides, the CDR3 is TGTGCCAGCAGTTATACACCTCTGAACACTGAAGCTTTCTTT.